Below are 12 T cell receptor beta chains sequenced from a single sample in a study of lymphopenia after photon versus proton radiotherapy (dated by TCRdb to the late 2010s). To prepare the library, the immunoSEQ multiplex PCR assay was applied. Drawn from immuneACCESS, this table holds only the in-frame rearrangements with V and J called that TCRdb kept. Clones are partly lost; checked studies trace under half to an unresolved V gene and leave the rest unexplained. This sample holds some 44,000 clones; around 83% were observed only once. The ten largest clones capture over 20% of the sample. Sequencing used peripheral blood, obtained from a patient treated with proton-based radiotherapy. The receptors originated from a woman aged 70 to 79 with pancreatic cancer.

The V call is TRBV14, the J call TRBJ2-5, with D perhaps matching TRBD2 (5 bases). Germline-derived CDR1 and CDR2 are SGHDN and FVKESK. The CDR3 length is 13 residues. Trimming removed 4 bases from V and 1 base from J, with 7 bases in between. CDR3 DNA sequence: TGTGCCAGCAGCCCCACTAGCCAAGAGACCCAGTACTTC. Translation: CASSPTSQETQYF.

The chain has TRBV6-5 and TRBJ2-2; 8 bases are shared with TRBD1. V lost 8 bases to trimming and J lost 8 bases; unmatched junction nucleotides: 13. Per germline, CDR1 MNHEY and CDR2 SVGAGI. The CDR3 runs to 15 residues. The CDR3 sequence: CASGSGAGGLGELFF. CDR3 in DNA: TGTGCCAGCGGGAGTGGGGCAGGGGGCTTAGGGGAGCTGTTTTTT.

The chain couples TRBV9 to TRBJ2-7; D gene ambiguous. Germline lookup yields CDR1 SGDLS and CDR2 YYNGEE. V was clipped by 0 bases and J by 3 bases, with 10 bases between them. The CDR3 runs to 14 residues. The CDR3 loop reads CASSVASSDYEQYF. As DNA, the CDR3 is TGTGCCAGCAGCGTAGCTTCGTCCGACTACGAGCAGTACTTC.

The chain combines TRBV30 with TRBJ2-3; 12 bases map to TRBD2. Trimming at V came to 1 base and at J to 2 bases, leaving 1 base not matched to a gene. Germline CDR1 is GTSNPN and CDR2 is SVGIG (reference sequence). The length of the CDR3 is 15 residues. The CDR3 nucleotides read TGTGCCTGGAGTGGGACTAGCGGGATCACAGATACGCAGTATTTT. It yields the protein CAWSGTSGITDTQYF.

The rearrangement joins TRBV27 to TRBJ2-7, with D possibly being TRBD1 (5 bases). V was pared by 1 base and J by 4 bases, with 17 bases between. Germline V gene sequence: CDR1 MNHEY, CDR2 SMNVEV (reference sequence). CDR3 length: 16 amino acids. This CDR3 reads CASSLLDSSEPYEQYF. CDR3 in DNA: TGTGCCAGCAGTTTATTAGACAGCTCCGAACCTTACGAGCAGTACTTC.

This sequence joins TRBV19 and TRBJ2-1; the match to TRBD1 covers 9 bases. This CDR3 contains 16 residues. Looked up from germline, CDR1 is LNHDA and CDR2 is SQIVND (reference sequence). V trimming: 7 bases; J trimming: 2 bases; junction bases outside the gene matches: 9. The CDR3 sequence is CASKAWGQGAYNEQFF. The CDR3 DNA follows: TGTGCCAGTAAGGCGTGGGGACAGGGAGCCTACAATGAGCAGTTCTTC.

The rearrangement joins TRBV29-1 to TRBJ2-1; the D is unclear. The CDR3 length is 13 residues. Germline CDR1 and CDR2: SQVTM and ANQGSEA. V shed 6 bases and J shed 4 bases, with 13 bases lying between them. CDR3 DNA sequence: TGCAGCGTGGGAAAGTCTGGATACAATGAGCAGTTCTTC. Its protein product is CSVGKSGYNEQFF.

V and J are TRBV6-1 and TRBJ1-2; 10 bases align to TRBD1. V lost 3 bases to trimming and J lost 1 base; unmatched junction nucleotides: 8. Germline V gene data show CDR1 as MNHNS and CDR2 as SASEGT. The CDR3 is 17 residues long. The chain's CDR3 is CASSERGTGVLNYGYTF. CDR3 sequence (DNA): TGTGCCAGCAGTGAGCGGGGGACAGGGGTCCTTAACTATGGCTACACCTTC.

This rearrangement joins TRBV5-1 to TRBJ1-6, with 7 nucleotides matching TRBD1. The CDR3 runs to 15 residues. CDR1 and CDR2 (germline): SGHRS, YFSETQ. V lost 5 bases to trimming and J lost 8 bases; unmatched junction nucleotides: 10. The CDR3 region has the DNA TGCGCCAGCAGGAGTGATGGGACAGCACATTCACCCCTCCACTTT. This gives the protein CASRSDGTAHSPLHF.

The chain couples TRBV7-9 to TRBJ1-1; D is unresolved. The germline gives CDR1 SEHNR, CDR2 FQNEAQ (reference sequence). This CDR3 is 14 amino acids long. The V end lost 1 base, the J end lost 4 bases, and 10 bases lay between the germline ends. As DNA, the CDR3 is TGTGCCAGCAGCTTAGTGGGAGATAGCACTGAAGCTTTCTTT. Protein product: CASSLVGDSTEAFF.

J is TRBJ2-2 and V is TRBV9; the D gene is possibly TRBD1 (6 bases). CDR1 is SGDLS, CDR2 YYNGEE, per germline. V was trimmed by 0 bases and J by 5 bases, leaving 8 bases between them. The CDR3 sequence is 14 residues long. The CDR3 sequence is CASSVGRGTGELFF. Written as DNA, the CDR3 is TGTGCCAGCAGCGTAGGAAGGGGGACCGGGGAGCTGTTTTTT. The full variable domain, its missing parts supplied by reference TRBV9 and TRBJ2-2, is DSGVTQTPKHLITATGQRVTLRCSPRSGDLSVYWYQQSLDQGLQFLIQYYNGEERAKGNILERFSAQQFPDLHSELNLSSLELGDSALYFCASSVGRGTGELFFGEGSRLTVL.

J is TRBJ1-5 and V is TRBV7-9, with D unresolved. Per the germline V gene, CDR1 is SEHNR and CDR2 is FQNEAQ (reference sequence). The V end lost 1 base, the J end lost 2 bases, and 15 bases lay between the germline ends. The CDR3 sequence is 17 residues long. The chain's CDR3 is CASSLVSGKGGNQPQHF. The CDR3 DNA reads TGTGCCAGCAGCTTAGTATCAGGAAAAGGTGGCAATCAGCCCCAGCATTTT.